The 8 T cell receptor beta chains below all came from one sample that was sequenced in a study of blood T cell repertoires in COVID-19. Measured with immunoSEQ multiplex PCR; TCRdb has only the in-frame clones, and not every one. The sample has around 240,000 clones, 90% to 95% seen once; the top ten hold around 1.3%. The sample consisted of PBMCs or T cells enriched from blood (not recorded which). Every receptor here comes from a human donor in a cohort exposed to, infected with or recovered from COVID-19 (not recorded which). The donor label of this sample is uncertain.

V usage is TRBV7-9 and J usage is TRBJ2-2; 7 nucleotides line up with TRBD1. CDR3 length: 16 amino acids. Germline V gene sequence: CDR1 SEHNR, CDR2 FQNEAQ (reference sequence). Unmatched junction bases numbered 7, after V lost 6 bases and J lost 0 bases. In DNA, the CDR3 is TGTGCCAGCAGTCAGACAGGGACCGCGAACACCGGGGAGCTGTTTTTT. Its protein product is CASSQTGTANTGELFF.

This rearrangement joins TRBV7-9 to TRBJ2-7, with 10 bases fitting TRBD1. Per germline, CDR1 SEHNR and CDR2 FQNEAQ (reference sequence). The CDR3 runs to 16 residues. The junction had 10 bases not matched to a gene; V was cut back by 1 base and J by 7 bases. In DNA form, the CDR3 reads TGTGCCAGCAGCTTAGGGGCCCCGGGACAGGGGAGGGAGCAGTACTTC. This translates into CASSLGAPGQGREQYF.

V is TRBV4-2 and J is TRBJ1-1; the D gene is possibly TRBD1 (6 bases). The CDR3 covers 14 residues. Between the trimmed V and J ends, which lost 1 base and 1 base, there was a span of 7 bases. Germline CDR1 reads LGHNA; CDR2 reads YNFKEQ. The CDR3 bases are TGTGCCAGCAGCCAAGGGGGGCCGAACACTGAAGCTTTCTTT. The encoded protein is CASSQGGPNTEAFF.

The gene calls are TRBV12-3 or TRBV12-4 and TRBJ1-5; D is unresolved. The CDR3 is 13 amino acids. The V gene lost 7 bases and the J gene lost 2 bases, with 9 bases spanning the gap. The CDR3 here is CASTAQGNQPQHF. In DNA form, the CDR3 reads TGTGCCAGCACCGCGCAGGGCAATCAGCCCCAGCATTTT.

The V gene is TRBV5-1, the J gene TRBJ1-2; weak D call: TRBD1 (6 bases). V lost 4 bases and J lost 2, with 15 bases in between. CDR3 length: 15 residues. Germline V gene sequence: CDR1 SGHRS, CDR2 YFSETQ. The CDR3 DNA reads TGCGCCAGCAGCACCTATCAGGACAGAAACTATGGCTACACCTTC. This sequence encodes CASSTYQDRNYGYTF.

This CDR3 reads CASSLEEPGQRYGYTF. In DNA form, the CDR3 reads TGTGCCAGCAGCCTAGAGGAGCCGGGACAGCGCTATGGCTACACCTTC. The rearrangement links TRBV14 to TRBJ1-2, with 7 bases that match TRBD1. The CDR3 has 16 amino acids. Germline assignment: CDR1 SGHDN and CDR2 FVKESK. V was clipped by 4 bases and J by 4 bases; unmatched bases: 12.

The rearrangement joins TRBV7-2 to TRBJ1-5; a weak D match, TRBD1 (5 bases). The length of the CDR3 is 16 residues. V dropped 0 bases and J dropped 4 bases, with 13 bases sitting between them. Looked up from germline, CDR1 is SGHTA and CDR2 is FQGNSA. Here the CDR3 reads CASSLAGVGVNQPQHF. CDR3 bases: TGTGCCAGCAGCTTAGCAGGGGTAGGGGTGAATCAGCCCCAGCATTTT.

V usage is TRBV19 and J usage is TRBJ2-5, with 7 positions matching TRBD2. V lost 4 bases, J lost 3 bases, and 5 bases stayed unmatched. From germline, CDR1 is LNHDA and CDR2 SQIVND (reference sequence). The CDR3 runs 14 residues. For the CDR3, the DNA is TGTGCCAGTAGTAGACTAGCCAGTAAAGAGACCCAGTACTTC. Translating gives CASSRLASKETQYF.